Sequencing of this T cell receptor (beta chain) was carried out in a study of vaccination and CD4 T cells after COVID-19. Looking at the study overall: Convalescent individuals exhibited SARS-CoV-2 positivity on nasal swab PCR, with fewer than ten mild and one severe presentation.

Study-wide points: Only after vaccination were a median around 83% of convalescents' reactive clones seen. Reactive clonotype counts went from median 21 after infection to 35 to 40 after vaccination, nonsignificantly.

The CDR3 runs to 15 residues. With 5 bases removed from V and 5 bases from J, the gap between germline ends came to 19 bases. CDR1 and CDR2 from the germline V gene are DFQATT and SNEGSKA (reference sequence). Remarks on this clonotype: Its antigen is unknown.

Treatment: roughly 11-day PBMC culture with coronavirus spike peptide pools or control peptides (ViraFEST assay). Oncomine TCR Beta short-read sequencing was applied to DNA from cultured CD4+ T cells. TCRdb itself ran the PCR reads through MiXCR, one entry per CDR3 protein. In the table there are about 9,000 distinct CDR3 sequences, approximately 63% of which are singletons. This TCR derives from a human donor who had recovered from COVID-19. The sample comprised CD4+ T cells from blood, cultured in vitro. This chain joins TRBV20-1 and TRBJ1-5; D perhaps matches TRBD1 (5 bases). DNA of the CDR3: TGCAGTGCTGCCCCGATCGGCAGGGACCATCAGCCCCAGCATTTT. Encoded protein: CSAAPIGRDHQPQHF.